This T cell receptor beta chain was identified in a study of PD-1 blockade in classical Hodgkin lymphoma. Study conclusions and caveats: Reports indicated that newly diagnosed patients had lower baseline TCR diversity than healthy donors did. Although disease activity or prior therapy may be involved, causes of the repertoire differences remain undefined.

As for this clone: Its specificity is not known.

V lost 9 bases to trimming and J lost 4 bases, with 15 bases between them. Germline V gives CDR1 SNHLY, CDR2 FYNNEI. CDR3 length: 13 residues. Time point in this sample: newly diagnosed, previously untreated cHL patient sample. Out of thawed PBMCs, magnetic negative selection purified CD4+ T cells. A comparison was provided by newly diagnosed, untreated classical Hodgkin lymphoma PBMCs. Here immunoSEQ multiplex PCR was the method, and the copy in TCRdb shows in-frame clones only, minus some. The table records 24,000 or so clones, less than 95% of them present only once. The receptor's source is a human donor with classical Hodgkin lymphoma. The J gene is TRBJ2-5, the V gene TRBV2; D is ambiguous. Sequenced: CD4+ T cells from blood. This CDR3 reads CARGWALGETQYF. As DNA, the CDR3 is TGTGCCAGGGGCTGGGCCCTGGGAGAGACCCAGTACTTC.